Each of the 29 T cell receptor beta chains below was sequenced from the same sample in a study of Graves' ophthalmopathy and Graves' hyperthyroidism listed by TCRdb under 2018. Sequencing relied on an Illumina HiSeq 2000. For repertoire sequencing, the TCR beta CDR3 regions were amplified from RNA transcripts. The first round was an RT-PCR using HTBI primers with the Qiagen OneStep RT-PCR kit, and this first round was followed by a second-round multiplex PCR, then size selection and purification. TCRdb reanalyzed the raw reads on its own, using fastp at Q25 for trimming and MiXCR for clone calling, and kept in-frame beta chains. Under each unique CDR3 protein, matching rows form one entry showing the most common genes and DNA. For this sample there are 500,000 to 600,000 distinct CDR3 sequences; roughly 39% appear just once. The ten biggest clones cover around 4% of the sample. The material sequenced was peripheral blood or thyroid tissue (not recorded which). The receptors here all came from an adult man with Graves' hyperthyroidism.

This clonotype was seen many times. The rearrangement joins TRBV4-1 to TRBJ1-2, with D tentatively TRBD1 (6 bases). Germline CDR1 MGHRA, CDR2 YSYEKL. The length of the CDR3 is 14 residues. V was pared by 4 bases and J by 4 bases, with 13 bases between. CDR3 nucleotides: TGCGCCAGCAGCCCGAAGGGGGGAGGCTATGGCTACACCTTC. Translation: CASSPKGGGYGYTF.

For this clonotype: It may be a read error: a sequence one base away is much more abundant. This sequence joins TRBV14 and TRBJ2-6; 7 bases fit TRBD1. Germline V gene sequence: CDR1 SGHDN, CDR2 FVKESK. The ends lost 1 base at V and 0 bases at J; junction bases unmatched: 3. The CDR3 covers 17 residues. In DNA form, the CDR3 reads TGTGCCAGCAGCCAAGTGGGACAGCGCTCTGGGGCCAACGTCCTGACTTTC. The encoded protein is CASSQVGQRSGANVLTF.

Worth noting for this clonotype: A much larger clone is a single base away; this may be a read error. The chain uses TRBV10-3 and TRBJ1-6, with D hard to call. Per the germline V gene, CDR1 is ENHRY and CDR2 is SYGVKD. The CDR3 sequence is 15 residues long. The CDR3 sequence is CASSPRILYNSPLYF. In DNA form, the CDR3 reads TGTGCCAGCAGCCCGCGGATCCTTTATAATTCACCCCTCTACTTT.

This clonotype showed up just a few times. Since a much larger clone is just one base distant, this may be a read error. The chain uses TRBV29-1 and TRBJ2-7; no firm D call. The CDR3 covers 15 residues. Germline assignment: CDR1 SQVTM and CDR2 ANQGSEA. V lost 0 bases and J 2 bases, leaving 14 bases between the germline ends. CDR3 sequence reads: CSVEDRGEDPYEQYF. Here the CDR3 DNA reads TGCAGCGTTGAAGATCGTGGGGAAGACCCCTACGAGCAGTACTTC.

The chain links TRBV7-3 to TRBJ2-3, with TRBD2 matching 8 bases. CDR3 length equals 15 residues. Per the germline V gene, CDR1 is SGHTA and CDR2 is FQGTGA. Germline trimming cut 0 bases from V and 4 bases from J; bases unmatched to any gene: 3. CDR3 in amino acids: CASSLTSGAADTQYF. The CDR3 nucleotides are TGTGCCAGCAGCTTAACTAGCGGGGCAGCAGATACGCAGTATTTT.

This clonotype has a count of ten or more. This chain connects TRBV29-1 to TRBJ2-7; D might be TRBD1 (9 bases). The CDR3 sequence is 18 residues long. V lost 7 bases to trimming and J lost 0 bases, with 28 bases between them. Germline CDR1 reads SQVTM; CDR2 reads ANQGSEA. The CDR3 coding sequence is TGCAGCGCCAAGCGGGGGACAGGGTGGGGAATAAGCTCCTACGAGCAGTACTTC. As protein: CSAKRGTGWGISSYEQYF.

With respect to this clonotype: At one end, the junction sequence differs from germline, possibly due to a read error. The rearrangement links TRBV28 to TRBJ1-2; weak D call: TRBD1 (6 bases). CDR1 MDHEN and CDR2 SYDVKM come from the germline V gene. This CDR3 region has 14 residues. CDR3 in amino acids: CANSSTGTNYGYTF. The CDR3 bases are TGTGCCAACAGTTCCACGGGGACAAACTATGGCTACACCTTC.

The chain uses TRBV11-2 and TRBJ1-4, with unresolved D. Germline CDR1 SGHAT, CDR2 FQNNGV. The CDR3 contains 13 residues. Trimming took off 1 base at V and 8 bases at J, with 8 bases between the two ends. The CDR3 nucleotides read TGTGCCAGCAGCTTAGGTCTAGTCGAAAAACTGTTTTTT. Its translation is CASSLGLVEKLFF.

The chain recombines TRBV29-1 with TRBJ2-5; D possibly corresponds to TRBD1 (5 bases). The CDR3 has 13 amino acids. The ends were cut back, 5 bases at V and 5 bases at J, with 15 bases in the middle. CDR1 and CDR2 from the germline V gene are SQVTM and ANQGSEA. The CDR3 is CSVRQRLSETQYF. CDR3 DNA sequence: TGCAGCGTTAGACAGCGACTTTCGGAGACCCAGTACTTC.

There are many counts of this clonotype. V gene TRBV11-1 combines with J gene TRBJ1-2, with 7 bases identical to TRBD1. CDR1 is SGHAT and CDR2 is FQDESV in the germline V gene (reference sequence). V lost 5 bases, J lost 5 bases, and 8 bases stayed unmatched. This CDR3 has 14 amino acids. CDR3 in amino acids: CASSPTGTEYGYTF. The CDR3 nucleotides read TGTGCCAGCAGCCCGACAGGGACGGAATATGGCTACACCTTC.

There are many counts of this clonotype. The V call is TRBV3-1, the J call TRBJ2-5; 10 positions match TRBD2. CDR1 and CDR2 (germline): LGHDT, YNNKEL (reference sequence). V shed 0 bases, J shed 7 bases, and the junction held 8 bases outside the gene matches. The CDR3 has 16 residues. Written as DNA, the CDR3 is TGTGCCAGCAGCCAAGATCTGAGCGGGGGGGCCGTGACCCAGTACTTC. This translates into CASSQDLSGGAVTQYF.

This clonotype has a count of ten or more. The rearrangement links TRBV9 to TRBJ1-2, with unresolved D. Germline-derived CDR1 and CDR2 are SGDLS and YYNGEE. Trimming removed 0 bases at V and 8 bases at J, with 11 bases between. CDR3 size: 13 residues. The CDR3 here is CASSVESRVGYTF. CDR3 sequence (DNA): TGTGCCAGCAGCGTAGAGTCGAGGGTGGGCTACACCTTC. The whole variable domain, filled in from reference TRBV9 and TRBJ1-2, reads DSGVTQTPKHLITATGQRVTLRCSPRSGDLSVYWYQQSLDQGLQFLIQYYNGEERAKGNILERFSAQQFPDLHSELNLSSLELGDSALYFCASSVESRVGYTFGSGTRLTVV.

At least ten counts were recorded for this clonotype. CDR3 region: CASSFAGSYGYTF. DNA of the CDR3: TGTGCCAGCAGCTTCGCAGGGAGCTATGGCTACACCTTC. The chain uses TRBV5-8 and TRBJ1-2; TRBD1 might be the D (5 bases). V lost 2 bases, J lost 4 bases, and 9 bases lay in between. The CDR3 runs 13 residues. In germline, CDR1 is SGHTS, CDR2 YDEGEE.

The rearrangement uses TRBV7-8 and TRBJ1-5; 13 bases match TRBD2. The J call may be faulty, since TRBJ2-3 better matches the DNA end. The germline V gene has CDR1 SGHVS and CDR2 FQNEAQ. The CDR3 runs to 16 residues. The CDR3 DNA reads TGTGCCAGCAGCACGGGACTAGCGGGAAACACAGATACGCAGTATTTT. Translation gives CASSTGLAGNTDTQYF.

With respect to this clonotype: This may come from a read error, since a much larger clone is one base off. The chain employs TRBV7-8 and TRBJ2-7, with 12 nucleotides matching TRBD2. The CDR3 totals 14 residues. Germline CDR1 is SGHVS and CDR2 is FQNEAQ. This chain's CDR3 is CASSAGLAGYGQYF. The CDR3 nucleotides read TGTGCCAGCAGCGCGGGACTAGCGGGTTACGGGCAGTACTTC.

The genes are TRBV7-9 and TRBJ2-6; no clear D. There are 17 residues in the CDR3. Germline loops: CDR1 SEHNR, CDR2 FQNEAQ (reference sequence). The germline V and J ends were trimmed by 2 bases and 9 bases, with 20 bases remaining between them. The CDR3: CASSLRSSRLVDNVLTF. The CDR3, as DNA: TGTGCCAGCAGCTTACGGTCCAGCAGGCTGGTGGACAACGTCCTGACTTTC. Variable domain in full (rest from reference TRBV7-9 and TRBJ2-6): DTGVSQNPRHKITKRGQNVTFRCDPISEHNRLYWYRQTLGQGPEFLTYFQNEAQLEKSRLLSDRFSAERPKGSFSTLEIQRTEQGDSAMYLCASSLRSSRLVDNVLTFGAGSRLTVL.

In its sample, this clonotype was seen a few times. J is TRBJ2-5 and V is TRBV7-3, with D possibly TRBD1 on 6 matching bases. Per germline, CDR1 SGHTA and CDR2 FQGTGA. Trimming took 3 bases from V and 0 from J, leaving 14 bases between them. The CDR3 sequence is 16 residues long. Here the CDR3 reads CASSFGQYENQETQYF. The CDR3 nucleotides read TGTGCCAGCAGCTTCGGACAGTATGAAAACCAAGAGACCCAGTACTTC.

This clonotype was found many times. This sequence joins TRBV7-6 and TRBJ1-1; D is uncertain. V shed 1 base and J shed 1 base, with 4 bases lying between them. The germline V gene encodes CDR1 SGHVS and CDR2 FNYEAQ. The CDR3 has 13 amino acids. The CDR3 DNA follows: TGTGCCAGCAGCTTAGACACGAACACTGAAGCTTTCTTT. It translates to CASSLDTNTEAFF.

The rearrangement joins TRBV5-1 to TRBJ1-2; 10 nucleotides line up with TRBD1. The CDR3 covers 15 residues. The trim removed 0 bases at V and 6 bases at J, leaving 5 bases unmatched. Germline V gene sequence: CDR1 SGHRS, CDR2 YFSETQ. The chain's CDR3 is CASSLEGQGTNGYTF. The CDR3 DNA is TGCGCCAGCAGCTTGGAGGGACAGGGGACTAATGGCTACACCTTC. Using reference TRBV5-1 and TRBJ1-2 for the parts outside the CDR3, the full variable domain is KAGVTQTPRYLIKTRGQQVTLSCSPISGHRSVSWYQQTPGQGLQFLFEYFSETQRNKGNFPGRFSGRQFSNSRSEMNVSTLELGDSALYLCASSLEGQGTNGYTFGSGTRLTVV.

CDR3 in DNA: TGTGCCAGCAGCTCCCCGGGGGCGCGTTATGGCTACACCTTC. Encoded protein: CASSSPGARYGYTF. V is TRBV7-9 and J is TRBJ1-2; D may be TRBD1 (6 bases). Trimming stripped 4 bases from V and 5 bases from J, with 14 bases between. Germline CDR1 is SEHNR and CDR2 is FQNEAQ (reference sequence). This CDR3 has 14 amino acids. Full variable domain (remainder filled in from reference TRBV7-9 and TRBJ1-2): DTGVSQNPRHKITKRGQNVTFRCDPISEHNRLYWYRQTLGQGPEFLTYFQNEAQLEKSRLLSDRFSAERPKGSFSTLEIQRTEQGDSAMYLCASSSPGARYGYTFGSGTRLTVV.

The table lists this clonotype with a few counts. The V call is TRBV9, the J call TRBJ2-7, with D perhaps matching TRBD1 or TRBD2 (5 bases each). The CDR3 totals 14 residues. V was shortened by 7 bases and J by 3 bases, with 17 bases between the two germline ends. Germline CDR1 and CDR2: SGDLS and YYNGEE. CDR3 sequence (DNA): TGTGCCAGCTCACCCGGGACGGACGTCTACGAGCAGTACTTC. It specifies CASSPGTDVYEQYF.

The rearrangement joins TRBV10-3 to TRBJ1-5; 7 positions match TRBD1. The CDR3 is 16 amino acids. V gave up 2 bases and J gave up 6 bases; unmatched junction bases: 10. Germline lookup yields CDR1 ENHRY and CDR2 SYGVKD. CDR3 protein: CAISELTDRSSQPQHF. For the CDR3, the DNA is TGTGCCATCAGTGAGCTGACGGACAGGTCATCTCAGCCCCAGCATTTT.

This chain uses TRBV2 with TRBJ2-7; D is perhaps TRBD2 (5 bases). The V end lost 3 bases, the J end lost 7 bases, and 19 bases lay between the germline ends. Germline V lookup: CDR1 SNHLY, CDR2 FYNNEI. The CDR3 has 15 residues. CDR3: CASSENGVAYNEQYF. The CDR3 region has the DNA TGTGCCAGCAGTGAGAACGGGGTTGCCTACAATGAGCAGTACTTC.

This chain uses TRBV10-3 with TRBJ1-2; D is ambiguous. V was pared by 2 bases and J by 2 bases, with 12 bases between. Germline-derived CDR1 and CDR2 are ENHRY and SYGVKD. This CDR3 spans 15 amino acids. DNA of the CDR3: TGTGCCATCAGTGAGGCGGAGGCTGTCAACTATGGCTACACCTTC. Translating gives CAISEAEAVNYGYTF.

This clonotype was observed at least ten times. The chain is built from TRBV6-6 and TRBJ1-5, with D possibly matching TRBD1 (5 bases). Trimming stripped 4 bases from V and 2 bases from J, with 12 bases between. The germline V gene has CDR1 MNHNY and CDR2 SVGAGI (reference sequence). The CDR3 has 15 amino acids. In DNA form, the CDR3 reads TGTGCCAGCAGTTCGCGACAGAGAGGCAATCAGCCCCAGCATTTT. Translation: CASSSRQRGNQPQHF.

The chain employs TRBV2 and TRBJ2-7; 11 bases fit TRBD2. TRBJ2-1 matches the DNA end more closely, so the J call is doubtful. The CDR3 is 16 residues long. Germline V gene lookup returns CDR1 SNHLY and CDR2 FYNNEI. CDR3 in amino acids: CASSLDLAGGPIEQFF. Here the CDR3 DNA reads TGTGCCAGCAGCCTCGATTTAGCGGGGGGGCCGATTGAGCAGTTCTTC.

This chain uses TRBV24-1 with TRBJ2-6; TRBD2 matches 8 bases. V was pared by 11 bases and J by 4 bases, with 15 bases of the junction left unmatched. This CDR3 is 17 amino acids long. The V gene's germline CDR1 is KGHDR and CDR2 SFDVKD. The DNA for the CDR3 is TGTGCCAGCAGCGAGGCCAGCGGGAGCGCCGGGGCCAACGTCCTGACTTTC. This translates into CASSEASGSAGANVLTF.

This clonotype was seen at least ten times. The V gene is TRBV12-3 or TRBV12-4, the J gene TRBJ1-2, with D possibly matching TRBD1 (6 bases). The CDR3 is 15 amino acids. V lost 2 bases, J lost 2 bases, and 12 bases lay in between. This CDR3 is CASSLTLTGNYGYTF. Written as DNA, the CDR3 is TGTGCCAGCAGTTTAACCCTTACAGGGAACTATGGCTACACCTTC.

The chain joins TRBV20-1 to TRBJ2-5; 7 nucleotides line up with TRBD2. V shed 3 bases and J 4 bases; nucleotides not matched to a gene: 5. From germline, CDR1 is DFQATT and CDR2 SNEGSKA (reference sequence). The CDR3 covers 13 residues. The CDR3 DNA follows: TGCAGTGCTAGGAGCGGGATCGGAGAGACCCAGTACTTC. Its translation is CSARSGIGETQYF.